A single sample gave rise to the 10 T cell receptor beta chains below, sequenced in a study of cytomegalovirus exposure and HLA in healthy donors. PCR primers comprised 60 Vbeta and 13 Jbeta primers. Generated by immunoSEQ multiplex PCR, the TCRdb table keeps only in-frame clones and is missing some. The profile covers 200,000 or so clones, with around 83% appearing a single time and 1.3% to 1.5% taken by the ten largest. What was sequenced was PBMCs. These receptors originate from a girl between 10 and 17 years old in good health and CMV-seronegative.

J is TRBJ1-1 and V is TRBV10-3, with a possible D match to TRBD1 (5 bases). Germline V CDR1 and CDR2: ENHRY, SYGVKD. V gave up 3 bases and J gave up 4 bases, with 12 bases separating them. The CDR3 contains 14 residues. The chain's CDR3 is CAISDTGIATEAFF. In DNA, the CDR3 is TGTGCCATCAGTGATACAGGTATCGCCACTGAAGCTTTCTTT.

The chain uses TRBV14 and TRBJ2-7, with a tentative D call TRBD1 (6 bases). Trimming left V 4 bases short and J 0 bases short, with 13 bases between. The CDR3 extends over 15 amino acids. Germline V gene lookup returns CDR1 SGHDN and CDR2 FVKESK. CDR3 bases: TGTGCCAGCAGCCTGAGAGGACAGATCTCCTACGAGCAGTACTTC. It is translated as CASSLRGQISYEQYF.

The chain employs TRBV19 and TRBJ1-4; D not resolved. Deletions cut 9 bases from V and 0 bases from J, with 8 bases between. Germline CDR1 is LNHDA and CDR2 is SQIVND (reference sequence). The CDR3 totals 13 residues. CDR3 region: CARRIATNEKLFF. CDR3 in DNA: TGTGCCAGGAGGATTGCAACTAATGAAAAACTGTTTTTT.

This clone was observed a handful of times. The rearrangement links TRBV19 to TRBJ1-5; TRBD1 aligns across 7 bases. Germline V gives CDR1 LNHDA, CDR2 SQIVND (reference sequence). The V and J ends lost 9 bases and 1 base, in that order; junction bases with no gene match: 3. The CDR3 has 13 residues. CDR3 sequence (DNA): TGTGCCAGACTACAGGGGAGCAATCAGCCCCAGCATTTT. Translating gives CARLQGSNQPQHF. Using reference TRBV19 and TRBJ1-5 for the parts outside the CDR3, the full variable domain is DGGITQSPKYLFRKEGQNVTLSCEQNLNHDAMYWYRQDPGQGLRLIYYSQIVNDFQKGDIAEGYSVSREKKESFPLTVTSAQKNPTAFYLCARLQGSNQPQHFGDGTRLSIL.

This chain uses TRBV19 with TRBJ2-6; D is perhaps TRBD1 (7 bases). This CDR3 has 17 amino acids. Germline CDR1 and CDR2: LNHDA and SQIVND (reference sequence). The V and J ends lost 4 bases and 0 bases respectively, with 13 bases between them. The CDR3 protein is CASSRQGGYSGANVLTF. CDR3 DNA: TGTGCCAGTAGTAGACAGGGAGGTTACTCTGGGGCCAACGTCCTGACTTTC. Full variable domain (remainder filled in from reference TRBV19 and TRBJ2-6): DGGITQSPKYLFRKEGQNVTLSCEQNLNHDAMYWYRQDPGQGLRLIYYSQIVNDFQKGDIAEGYSVSREKKESFPLTVTSAQKNPTAFYLCASSRQGGYSGANVLTFGAGSRLTVL.

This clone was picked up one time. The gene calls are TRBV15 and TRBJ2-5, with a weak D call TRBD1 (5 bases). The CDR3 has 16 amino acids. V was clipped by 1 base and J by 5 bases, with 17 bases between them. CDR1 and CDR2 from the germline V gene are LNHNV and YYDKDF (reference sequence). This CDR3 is CATSRVQGNFVETQYF. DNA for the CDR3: TGTGCCACCAGCAGAGTTCAGGGAAATTTTGTCGAGACCCAGTACTTC.

This chain's CDR3 is CASSPQVSNTGELFF. The DNA for the CDR3 is TGTGCCAGCAGCCCGCAGGTCTCGAACACCGGGGAGCTGTTTTTT. The V and J genes are TRBV7-2 and TRBJ2-2; D call uncertain. CDR1 is SGHTA and CDR2 is FQGNSA in the germline V gene. Between the trimmed V and J ends, which lost 5 bases and 0 bases, there was a span of 10 bases. This CDR3 contains 15 residues.

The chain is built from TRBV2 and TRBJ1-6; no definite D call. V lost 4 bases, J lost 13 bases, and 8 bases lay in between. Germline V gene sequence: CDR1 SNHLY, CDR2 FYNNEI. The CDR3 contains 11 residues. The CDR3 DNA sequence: TGTGCCAGCAGTGTGGGGAGTCCCCTCCACTTT. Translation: CASSVGSPLHF.

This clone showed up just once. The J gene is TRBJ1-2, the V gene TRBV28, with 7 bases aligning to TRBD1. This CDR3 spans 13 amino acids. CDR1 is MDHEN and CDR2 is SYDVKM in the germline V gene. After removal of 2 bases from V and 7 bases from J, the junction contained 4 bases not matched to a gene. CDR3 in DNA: TGTGCCAGCAGTTTAGCCCAGGGGGGTGGCTACACCTTC. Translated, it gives CASSLAQGGGYTF.

The CDR3 region is CASSQEAGRETQYF. CDR3 DNA sequence: TGCGCCAGCAGCCAAGAAGCGGGGAGGGAGACCCAGTACTTC. The chain carries TRBV4-1 and TRBJ2-5, with TRBD2 matching 7 bases. The CDR3 loop spans 14 amino acids. After removal of 0 bases from V and 5 bases from J, the junction contained 3 bases not matched to a gene. CDR1 is MGHRA, CDR2 YSYEKL, per germline.